The entry below describes one TCR beta chain. This clone was recorded a few times. Its antigen remains unidentified. Qualities for individual bases were not recorded, and no much larger clone is one base off. This record belongs to a study of blood T cell repertoires in COVID-19 (dated by TCRdb to between 2020 and 2021). Study-level background: Samples from collaborators originated in the United States, Italy and Spain and spanned both the acute and convalescent phases of COVID-19. The material from the prospective study consisted of cDNA or gDNA derived from T cells, B-cell-depleted T cells, or PBMCs. Subjects who had been exposed to COVID-19, were actively infected with it, or had recovered from it provided the deeply sampled blood TCRbeta repertoires that made up the dataset. The samples were drawn from two sources: the first 160 participants of the ongoing ImmuneRACE study, and 1,254 subjects contributed by 6 global collaborators. The repertoires were released in a freely available public database intended as a resource for research on the immune response to SARS-CoV-2. The sample metadata nearly always contained a de-identified subject ID, COVID-19 status, age in years and sex. HLA class I and class II types, where available, came from metadata supplied by the sample provider rather than from assay-based typing. What the study reported, not specific to this receptor: The amount of clinical and demographic metadata varied by source and participant and was provided uncurated.

Based on the germline V gene, the CDR1 and CDR2 sequences are SNHLY and FYNNEI. The CDR3 runs 13 residues from the cysteine to the phenylalanine. This entry keeps only the CDR3 DNA: 39 bases, framed from base 1. The junction carries 14 bases between V and J, which are trimmed by 7 bases and 5 bases respectively. TCRbeta CDR3 regions were amplified from genomic DNA using the immunoSEQ Assay, a bias-controlled multiplex PCR. As for the authors' bioinformatics: The number of nucleated cells in each sample was estimated by amplification of reference gene primers within the assay. Sequence reads were collapsed and filtered to measure the absolute abundance of every unique TCRbeta CDR3 rearrangement. For each sample, productive Simpson clonality was calculated as the square root of Simpson's diversity index across productive rearrangements. The source is immuneACCESS, and TCRdb retained only in-frame sequences with V and J called. Part of the clones is not carried over; for the studies checked, unresolved V genes explain less than half of this, and the remainder is unexplained. Clone size and V and J calls were adopted from that table, with D and trimming inferred from the DNA. A total of about 120,000 clones appear in this sample, over 60% of them only once. Of the sample, around 37% is held by the ten largest clones.

Each collaborating institution followed its own protocols to collect whole blood in K2EDTA tubes. Collaborator samples were shipped for TCRbeta analysis as frozen whole blood, isolated PBMCs, or DNA extracted from either sample type. The rearrangement combines TRBV2 with TRBJ2-5; tentative D gene TRBD2, with 6 bases matching. The sequencing sample was made of peripheral blood. This TCR derives from a man between 40 and 49 years old with active or convalescent COVID-19. The sequence in DNA is TGTGCCAGCAAGGAGGGGCCCGTGGAGACCCAGTACTTC. Its translation is CASKEGPVETQYF.